These 7 T cell receptor beta chains share one sample of origin, sequenced in a study of blood T cell repertoires in COVID-19. Assay: immunoSEQ multiplex PCR; the TCRdb copy retains only in-frame clones and omits some. The sample records around 230,000 clones, around 82% being singletons. The sequencing input was peripheral blood. The source of these receptors is a woman between 45 and 65 years old with acute or convalescent COVID-19.

The rearrangement uses TRBV29-1 and TRBJ1-2; 7 nucleotides agree with TRBD1. CDR3 length equals 12 residues. Germline-derived CDR1 and CDR2 are SQVTM and ANQGSEA. J was trimmed by 4 bases and V by 3 bases; bases with no gene match: 2. In DNA form, the CDR3 reads TGCAGCGTTGACAGGGGGACCTATGGCTACACCTTC. Protein: CSVDRGTYGYTF.

A note on this clone: Mismatch with germline at one junction end may stem from a read error. V and J are TRBV6-2 or TRBV6-3 and TRBJ2-5, with TRBD2 matching 13 bases. The CDR3 length is 13 residues. The germline gives CDR1 MNHEY, CDR2 SVGEGT. The CDR3 sequence: CASSFPTSGRSHF. CDR3 DNA sequence: TGTGCCAGCAGTTTTCCGACTAGCGGGAGGTCCCACTTC.

The CDR3 loop is CASSEDLNQPQHF. The CDR3 DNA follows: TGTGCCAGCAGTGAAGACTTAAATCAGCCCCAGCATTTT. The genes are TRBV2 and TRBJ1-5; unclear D gene. Germline-derived CDR1 and CDR2 are SNHLY and FYNNEI. CDR3 length: 13 residues. V lost 1 base and J lost 4, with 5 bases in between.

The chain has TRBV15 and TRBJ2-3; D might be TRBD2 (6 bases). This CDR3 comprises 15 residues. Germline V gives CDR1 LNHNV, CDR2 YYDKDF (reference sequence). V was trimmed by 1 base and J by 0 bases, leaving 8 bases between them. The DNA of the CDR3 is TGTGCCACCAGCAGAGCTGGGACTAGCACAGATACGCAGTATTTT. This gives the protein CATSRAGTSTDTQYF.

The V and J genes are TRBV6-2 or TRBV6-3 and TRBJ2-1, with D hard to call. Germline CDR1 and CDR2: MNHEY and SVGEGT. V lost 0 bases, J lost 7 bases, and 4 bases lay in between. The CDR3 is 12 residues long. CDR3 DNA: TGTGCCAGCAGTTACTCCCAAAATGAGCAGTTCTTC. Translation gives CASSYSQNEQFF.

In its sample, this clone was seen a few times. The chain uses TRBV4-1 and TRBJ1-3; a weak D match, TRBD1 (5 bases). The CDR3 extends over 15 amino acids. V lost 3 bases and J 0 bases, leaving 9 bases between the germline ends. The germline CDR1 and CDR2 sequences are MGHRA and YSYEKL. This CDR3 reads CASSQMTDSGNTIYF. The CDR3, as DNA: TGCGCCAGCAGCCAGATGACAGACTCTGGAAACACCATATATTTT.

This chain connects TRBV7-8 to TRBJ2-2; TRBD2 agrees at 8 bases. CDR1 SGHVS and CDR2 FQNEAQ come from the germline V gene. The CDR3 totals 16 residues. V was clipped by 5 bases and J by 5 bases; unmatched bases: 10. CDR3 amino acids: CASSPLPGLETGELFF. The CDR3 bases are TGTGCCAGCAGCCCTCTTCCGGGACTAGAAACCGGGGAGCTGTTTTTT.